What follows is one TCR beta chain and its context. CDR1 is SQVTM, CDR2 ANQGSEA, per germline. This CDR3 spans 14 amino acids. The V end lost 7 bases, the J end lost 0 bases, and 12 bases lay between the germline ends. Every bit of the isolated RNA underwent reverse transcription, so sequencing read expressed TCRB transcripts. Sequencing used immunoSEQ multiplex PCR; TCRdb keeps in-frame clones, though not all of them. The sample holds roughly 500,000 clones, roughly 30% seen once. These data come from a study of beta chain features in type 1 diabetes. The sequenced material came from naive CD4+ T cells from blood. The V call is TRBV29-1, the J call TRBJ2-2; perhaps TRBD1 as D (5 bases). This sequence originates from a man younger than 35 in good health. The CDR3 protein is CSGAVTANTGELFF. The CDR3 coding sequence is TGCAGCGGTGCCGTGACAGCGAACACCGGGGAGCTGTTTTTT.